Listed below are T cell receptor beta chains from one sample, sequenced in a study of post-analysis software for immune sequencing data. TCRdb independently ran MiXCR on the PCR reads; one entry per CDR3 protein. The sample carries about 500,000 distinct CDR3 sequences, around 40% recorded once. The sequencing sample was made of blood. The source of these receptors is a girl aged 5 to 17 with multiple sclerosis. Both conserved end residues are part of each CDR3. Each record gives: V gene, J gene, CDR3 protein.

v_gene: TRBV29-1; j_gene: -; CDR3aa: CSVLAAYEQYF
v_gene: TRBV6-4; j_gene: TRBJ1-6; CDR3aa: CASSAGGKGSPLHF
v_gene: TRBV28; j_gene: TRBJ1-5; CDR3aa: CASSFTQGNQPQHF
v_gene: TRBV4-2; j_gene: TRBJ2-1; CDR3aa: CASSHLAGTYNEQFF
v_gene: TRBV7-3; j_gene: TRBJ2-7; CDR3aa: CASSPGPTREQYF
v_gene: TRBV5-1; j_gene: TRBJ2-4; CDR3aa: CASSLGPGTVKNIQYF
v_gene: TRBV2; j_gene: -; CDR3aa: CASASGGQGIYEQYF
v_gene: TRBV20-1; j_gene: TRBJ1-1; CDR3aa: CSAPGDTEAFF
v_gene: TRBV6-5; j_gene: TRBJ1-1; CDR3aa: CASSYSRTGQTEAFF
v_gene: TRBV27; j_gene: -; CDR3aa: CASSLTPSSYNEQYF